This T cell receptor beta chain is from a study of CD4 T cells in relation to SARS-CoV-2 and coronaviruses. Findings of the study overall: Monoreactive clones expanded significantly more to SARS-CoV-2 than crossreactive clones did. Culture-expanded clones reflect memory recall rather than primary priming during culture.

The CDR3 is 13 residues long. V was cut by 4 bases and J by 4 bases, with 13 bases left in between. The germline V gene has CDR1 SQVTM and CDR2 ANQGSEA. Details on this clone: Its antigen is undetermined.

Unexposed donor CD4+ T cells date from 2011-2018, before the COVID-19 pandemic. CD4 enrichment then naive enrichment separated naive from memory CD4+ cells. The assay was immunoSEQ multiplex PCR, and TCRdb's table has in-frame clones only and misses some. Of approximately 70,000 clones listed, approximately 93% are singletons. The sequenced material came from naive CD4+ T cells from PBMCs. Subset reported: naive CD4+ T cells isolated by negative enrichment. The receptor was derived from a human donor in good health. The chain joins TRBV29-1 to TRBJ2-5, with D tentatively TRBD2 (5 bases). For the CDR3, the DNA is TGCAGCGTTGCGAGGGTTGATGGAGAGACCCAGTACTTC. Translated, it gives CSVARVDGETQYF. The full variable domain, with the rest looked up from reference TRBV29-1 and TRBJ2-5, is SAVISQKPSRDICQRGTSLTIQCQVDSQVTMMFWYRQQPGQSLTLIATANQGSEATYESGFVIDKFPISRPNLTFSTLTVSNMSPEDSSIYLCSVARVDGETQYFGPGTRLLVL.